Each of the 6 T cell receptor beta chains below was sequenced from the same sample in a study of blood T cell repertoires in COVID-19. Sequencing was performed with immunoSEQ multiplex PCR; in TCRdb, only in-frame clones are kept and a portion is missing. The table includes 250,000 or so clones, nearly 95% detected once. The sequenced sample consisted of peripheral blood. These receptors all stem from a man younger than 45 with COVID-19, enrolled during active disease.

This sequence joins TRBV18 and TRBJ1-1; D is uncertain. The CDR3 spans 17 residues. Germline V lookup: CDR1 KGHSH, CDR2 LQKENI. V was cut by 1 base and J by 0 bases, with 15 bases left in between. The CDR3 region has the DNA TGTGCCAGCTCACCACGGCCAGTATCCCTCGTGAACACTGAAGCTTTCTTT. Amino acids: CASSPRPVSLVNTEAFF.

The chain is built from TRBV5-1 and TRBJ1-2; weak D call: TRBD1 (5 bases). This CDR3 is 15 amino acids long. Germline V CDR1 and CDR2: SGHRS, YFSETQ. Trimming took off 0 bases at V and 0 bases at J, with 9 bases between the two ends. The CDR3 sequence: CASSLGQIANYGYTF. CDR3 bases: TGCGCCAGCAGCTTGGGACAGATAGCTAACTATGGCTACACCTTC.

In the case of this clone: Germline is not matched at one junction end, which may reflect a read error. The V gene is TRBV12-3 or TRBV12-4, the J gene TRBJ2-5; 10 bases are shared with TRBD1. The CDR3 contains 13 residues. The CDR3 bases are TGTGCCAGCAGGCCGAGCCGACAGGGGGCCGAAGACTTC. Amino acids: CASRPSRQGAEDF.

V usage is TRBV6-5 and J usage is TRBJ2-1; 9 bases match TRBD1. In germline, CDR1 is MNHEY, CDR2 SVGAGI. V lost 4 bases and J lost 3; bases outside the gene matches: 4. The CDR3 consists of 15 residues. The CDR3 DNA follows: TGTGCCAGCAGTTCCGGGACAGGGTTCTACAATGAGCAGTTCTTC. Translating it yields CASSSGTGFYNEQFF.

The chain links TRBV13 to TRBJ1-4; 9 bases are shared with TRBD1. The germline V gene has CDR1 PRHDT and CDR2 FYEKMQ (reference sequence). Germline trimming cut 6 bases from V and 8 bases from J; bases unmatched to any gene: 7. This CDR3 region has 14 residues. Here the CDR3 reads CASRIRGQGEKLFF. CDR3 DNA sequence: TGTGCCAGCAGAATCAGAGGACAGGGGGAAAAACTGTTTTTT.

CDR3 region: CASRRTGGGTEAFF. The CDR3 DNA reads as TGTGCCAGCAGGCGTACAGGGGGCGGCACTGAAGCTTTCTTT. The chain has TRBV5-4 and TRBJ1-1, with 9 nucleotides matching TRBD1. After removal of 5 bases from V and 4 bases from J, the junction contained 6 bases not matched to a gene. The CDR3 covers 14 residues. Germline lookup yields CDR1 SGHNT and CDR2 YYREEE (reference sequence). The full variable domain, with the rest looked up from reference TRBV5-4 and TRBJ1-1, is ETGVTQSPTHLIKTRGQQVTLRCSSQSGHNTVSWYQQALGQGPQFIFQYYREEENGRGNFPPRFSGLQFPNYSSELNVNALELDDSALYLCASRRTGGGTEAFFGQGTRLTVV.